These 4 T cell receptor beta chains share one sample of origin, sequenced in a study of PD-1 blockade in classical Hodgkin lymphoma (dated by TCRdb to the early 2020s). Reading the label with the study, this specimen's time point is: newly diagnosed, previously untreated cHL patient sample. Using a Miltenyi CD4+ T cell isolation kit, CD4+ T cells were purified from thawed PBMCs through magnetic negative selection. The method was the immunoSEQ multiplex PCR assay. The source is immuneACCESS, and TCRdb retained only in-frame sequences with V and J called. Part of the clones is not carried over; for the studies checked, unresolved V genes explain less than half of this, and the remainder is unexplained. The sample contains 30,000 to 40,000 clones, about 89% of them found a single time. The ten largest clones capture around 0.2% of the sample. Source material: CD4+ T cells from blood. The receptor set was obtained from a human donor with classical Hodgkin lymphoma.

The rearrangement links TRBV6-5 to TRBJ2-3, with D perhaps TRBD1 or TRBD2 (5 bases each). Trimming pared 6 bases from V and 2 bases from J, leaving 12 bases between. Germline V gene lookup returns CDR1 MNHEY and CDR2 SVGAGI. CDR3 size: 14 residues. The CDR3 region has the DNA TGTGCCAGCAGAAGAGGGGCCAACACAGATACGCAGTATTTT. Amino acids: CASRRGANTDTQYF.

The chain combines TRBV19 with TRBJ2-7; D might be TRBD2 (5 bases). V was clipped by 3 bases and J by 3 bases, with 12 bases between them. Germline assignment: CDR1 LNHDA and CDR2 SQIVND (reference sequence). This CDR3 region has 14 residues. CDR3 protein: CASSISSGNYEQYF. DNA of the CDR3: TGTGCCAGTAGTATTTCATCGGGAAACTACGAGCAGTACTTC.

V is TRBV5-1 and J is TRBJ2-1, with D possibly TRBD2 on 7 matching bases. CDR1 is SGHRS and CDR2 is YFSETQ in the germline V gene. Trimming shortened V by 6 bases and J by 9 bases, and 19 bases separated the two germline ends. The CDR3 covers 14 residues. For the CDR3, the DNA is TGCGCCAGCAATCTGGGGGGGCCTTCTGGTGAGCAGTTCTTC. Translating gives CASNLGGPSGEQFF. Complete variable domain (other parts from reference TRBV5-1 and TRBJ2-1): KAGVTQTPRYLIKTRGQQVTLSCSPISGHRSVSWYQQTPGQGLQFLFEYFSETQRNKGNFPGRFSGRQFSNSRSEMNVSTLELGDSALYLCASNLGGPSGEQFFGPGTRLTVL.

The V gene is TRBV6-5, the J gene TRBJ2-5, with D hard to call. CDR1 is MNHEY and CDR2 is SVGAGI in the germline V gene. The CDR3 extends over 11 amino acids. V was trimmed by 6 bases and J by 4 bases, leaving 6 bases between them. CDR3 sequence reads: CASRRRETQYF. CDR3 sequence (DNA): TGTGCCAGCAGACGAAGAGAGACCCAGTACTTC.